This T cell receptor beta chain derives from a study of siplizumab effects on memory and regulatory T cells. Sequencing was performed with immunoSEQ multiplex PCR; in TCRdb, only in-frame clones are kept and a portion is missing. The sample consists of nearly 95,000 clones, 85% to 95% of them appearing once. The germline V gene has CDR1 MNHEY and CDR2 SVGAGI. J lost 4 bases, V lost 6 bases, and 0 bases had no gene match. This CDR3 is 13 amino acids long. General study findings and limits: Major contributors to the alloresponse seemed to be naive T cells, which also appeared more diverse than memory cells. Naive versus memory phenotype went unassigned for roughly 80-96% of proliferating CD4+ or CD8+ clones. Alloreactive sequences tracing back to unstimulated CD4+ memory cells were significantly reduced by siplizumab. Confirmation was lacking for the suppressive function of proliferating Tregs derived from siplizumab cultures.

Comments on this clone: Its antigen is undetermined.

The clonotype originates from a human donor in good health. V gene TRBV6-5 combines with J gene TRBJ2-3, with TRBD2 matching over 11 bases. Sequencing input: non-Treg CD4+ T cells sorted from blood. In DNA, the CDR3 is TGTGCCAGCAGGACTAGCGGGGCAGATACGCAGTATTTT. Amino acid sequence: CASRTSGADTQYF.